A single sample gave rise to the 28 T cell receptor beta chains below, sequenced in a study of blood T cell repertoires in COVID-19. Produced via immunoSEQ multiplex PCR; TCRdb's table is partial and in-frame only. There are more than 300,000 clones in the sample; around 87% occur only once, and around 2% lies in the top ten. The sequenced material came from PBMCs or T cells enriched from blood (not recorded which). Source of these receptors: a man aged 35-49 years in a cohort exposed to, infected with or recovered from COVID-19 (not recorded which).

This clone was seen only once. CDR3 protein: CASFRSDYGYTF. As DNA, the CDR3 is TGTGCCAGCTTCAGGTCCGACTATGGCTACACCTTC. V is TRBV6-4 and J is TRBJ1-2; D is uncertain. From germline, CDR1 is MRHNA and CDR2 SNTAGT. There are 12 residues in the CDR3. With 8 bases removed from V and 3 bases from J, the gap between germline ends came to 10 bases.

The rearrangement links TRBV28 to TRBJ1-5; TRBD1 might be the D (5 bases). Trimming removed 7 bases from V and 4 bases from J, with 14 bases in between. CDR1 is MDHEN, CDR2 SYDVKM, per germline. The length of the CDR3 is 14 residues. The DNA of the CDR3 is TGTGCCAGCAAAGGGGCCAGGGTAAATCAGCCCCAGCATTTT. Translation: CASKGARVNQPQHF.

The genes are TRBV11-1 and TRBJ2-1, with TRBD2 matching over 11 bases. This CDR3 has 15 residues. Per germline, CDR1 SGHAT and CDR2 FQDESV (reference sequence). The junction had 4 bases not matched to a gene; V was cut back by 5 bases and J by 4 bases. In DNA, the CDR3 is TGTGCCAGCAGCCCTACTAGCGGGAGATACAATGAGCAGTTCTTC. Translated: CASSPTSGRYNEQFF.

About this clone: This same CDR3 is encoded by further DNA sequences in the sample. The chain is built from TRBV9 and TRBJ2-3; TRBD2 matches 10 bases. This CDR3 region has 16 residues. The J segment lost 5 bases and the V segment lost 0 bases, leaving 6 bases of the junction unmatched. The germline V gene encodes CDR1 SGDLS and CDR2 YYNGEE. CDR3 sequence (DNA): TGTGCCAGCAGCGTAGGGGGATTAGCGGGAGGAGATACGCAGTATTTT. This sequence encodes CASSVGGLAGGDTQYF.

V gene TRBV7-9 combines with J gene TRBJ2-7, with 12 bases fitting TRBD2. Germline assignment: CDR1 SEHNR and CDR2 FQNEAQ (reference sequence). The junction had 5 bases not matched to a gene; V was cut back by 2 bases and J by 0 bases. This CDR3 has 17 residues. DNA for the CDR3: TGTGCCAGCAGCTTAAATTCGGGACTAGCGGGCTCCTACGAGCAGTACTTC. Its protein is CASSLNSGLAGSYEQYF. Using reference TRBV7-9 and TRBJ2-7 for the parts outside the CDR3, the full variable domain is DTGVSQNPRHKITKRGQNVTFRCDPISEHNRLYWYRQTLGQGPEFLTYFQNEAQLEKSRLLSDRFSAERPKGSFSTLEIQRTEQGDSAMYLCASSLNSGLAGSYEQYFGPGTRLTVT.

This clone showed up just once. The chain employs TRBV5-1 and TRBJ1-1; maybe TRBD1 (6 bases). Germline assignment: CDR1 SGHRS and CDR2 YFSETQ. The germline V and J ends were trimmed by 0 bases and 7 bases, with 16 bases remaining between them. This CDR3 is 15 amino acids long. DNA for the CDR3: TGCGCCAGCAGCTTGGGGGCCCGGGACACCAATGAAGCTTTCTTT. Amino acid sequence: CASSLGARDTNEAFF.

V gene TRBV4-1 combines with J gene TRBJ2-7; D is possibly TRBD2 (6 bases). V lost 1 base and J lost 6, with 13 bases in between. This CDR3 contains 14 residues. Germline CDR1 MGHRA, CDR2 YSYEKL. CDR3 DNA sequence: TGCGCCAGCAGCCAAGCGTCCAACGGGGGCGAGCAGTACTTC. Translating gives CASSQASNGGEQYF.

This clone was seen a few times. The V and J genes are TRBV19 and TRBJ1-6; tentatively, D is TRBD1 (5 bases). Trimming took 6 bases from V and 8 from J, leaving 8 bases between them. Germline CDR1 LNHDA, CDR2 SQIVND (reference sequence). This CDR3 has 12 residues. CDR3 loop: CASSGGYSPLHF. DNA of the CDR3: TGTGCCAGTAGCGGGGGATATTCACCCCTCCACTTT.

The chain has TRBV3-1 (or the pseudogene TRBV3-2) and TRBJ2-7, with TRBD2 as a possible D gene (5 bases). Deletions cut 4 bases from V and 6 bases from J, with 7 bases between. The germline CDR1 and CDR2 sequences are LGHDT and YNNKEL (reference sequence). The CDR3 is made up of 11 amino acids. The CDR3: CASSPGGEQYF. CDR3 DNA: TGTGCCAGCAGCCCTGGAGGCGAGCAGTACTTC.

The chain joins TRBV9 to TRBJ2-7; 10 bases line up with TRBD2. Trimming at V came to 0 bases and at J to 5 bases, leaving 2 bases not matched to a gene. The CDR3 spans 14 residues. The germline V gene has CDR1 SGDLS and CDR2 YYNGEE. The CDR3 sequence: CASSVASGSHEQYF. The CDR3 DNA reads TGTGCCAGCAGCGTAGCTAGCGGGAGCCACGAGCAGTACTTC.

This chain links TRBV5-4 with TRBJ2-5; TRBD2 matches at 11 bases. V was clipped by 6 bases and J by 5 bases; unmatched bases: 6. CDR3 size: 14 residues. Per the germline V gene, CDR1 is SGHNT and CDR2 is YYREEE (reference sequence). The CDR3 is CASNPTSGSETQYF. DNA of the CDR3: TGTGCCAGCAACCCCACTAGCGGGAGTGAGACCCAGTACTTC.

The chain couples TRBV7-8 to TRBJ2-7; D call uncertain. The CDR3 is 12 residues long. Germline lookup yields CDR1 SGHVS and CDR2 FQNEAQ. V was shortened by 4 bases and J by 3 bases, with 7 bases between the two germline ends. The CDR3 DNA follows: TGTGCCAGCAGCTCTTACGGCTACGAGCAGTACTTC. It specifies CASSSYGYEQYF.

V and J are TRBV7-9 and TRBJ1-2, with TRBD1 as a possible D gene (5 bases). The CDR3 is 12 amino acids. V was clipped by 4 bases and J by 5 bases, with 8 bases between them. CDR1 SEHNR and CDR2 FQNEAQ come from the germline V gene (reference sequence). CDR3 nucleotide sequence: TGTGCCAGCAGCTCCCAGGGATATGGCTACACCTTC. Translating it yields CASSSQGYGYTF.

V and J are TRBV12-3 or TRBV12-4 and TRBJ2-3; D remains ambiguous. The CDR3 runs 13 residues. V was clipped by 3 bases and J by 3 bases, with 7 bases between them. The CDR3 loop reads CASSFIRTDTQYF. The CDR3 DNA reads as TGTGCCAGCAGTTTTATCCGGACAGATACGCAGTATTTT.

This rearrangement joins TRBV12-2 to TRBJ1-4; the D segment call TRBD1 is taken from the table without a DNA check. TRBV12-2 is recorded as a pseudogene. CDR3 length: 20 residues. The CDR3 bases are TGTGCAAGTCGCCCACCTCATCCCGGGACAGGGGGGCCTGAACAGGGAAAACTGTTTTTT. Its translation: CASRPPHPGTGGPEQGKLFF.

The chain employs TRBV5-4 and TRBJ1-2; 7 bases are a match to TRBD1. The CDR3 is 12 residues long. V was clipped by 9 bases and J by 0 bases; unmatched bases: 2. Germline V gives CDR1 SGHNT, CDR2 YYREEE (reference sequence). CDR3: CATTGTNYGYTF. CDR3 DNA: TGTGCCACGACAGGGACTAACTATGGCTACACCTTC.

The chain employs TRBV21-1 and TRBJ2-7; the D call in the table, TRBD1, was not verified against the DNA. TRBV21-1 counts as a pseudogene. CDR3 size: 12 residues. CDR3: CASQDRAYEQYF. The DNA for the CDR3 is TGTGCCAGCCAGGACAGGGCCTACGAGCAGTACTTC.

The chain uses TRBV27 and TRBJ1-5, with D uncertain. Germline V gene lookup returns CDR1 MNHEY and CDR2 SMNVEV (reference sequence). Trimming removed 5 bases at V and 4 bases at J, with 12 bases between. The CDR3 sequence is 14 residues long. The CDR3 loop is CASSTSTSNQPQHF. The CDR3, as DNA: TGTGCCAGCAGTACCTCGACAAGTAATCAGCCCCAGCATTTT.

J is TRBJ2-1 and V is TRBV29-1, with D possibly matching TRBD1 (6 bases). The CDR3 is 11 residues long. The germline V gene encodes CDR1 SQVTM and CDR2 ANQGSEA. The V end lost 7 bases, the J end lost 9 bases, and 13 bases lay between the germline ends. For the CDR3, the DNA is TGCAGCGGGTCGACAGGCGTTGAGCAGTTCTTC. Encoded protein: CSGSTGVEQFF.

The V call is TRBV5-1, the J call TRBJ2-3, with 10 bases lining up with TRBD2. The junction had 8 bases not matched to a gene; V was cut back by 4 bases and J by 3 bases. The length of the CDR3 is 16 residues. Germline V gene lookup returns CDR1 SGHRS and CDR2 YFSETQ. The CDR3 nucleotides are TGCGCCAGCAGCGGGCGGGGACTAGCGACTACAGATACGCAGTATTTT. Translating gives CASSGRGLATTDTQYF.

CDR3 residues: CASSRLEDGRTQYF. The CDR3, as DNA: TGTGCCAGCAGCCGACTAGAGGATGGGCGGACGCAGTATTTT. The chain uses TRBV5-4 and TRBJ2-3; a possible D gene is TRBD2 (6 bases). Germline V gene data show CDR1 as SGHNT and CDR2 as YYREEE (reference sequence). Trimming left V 4 bases short and J 9 bases short, with 18 bases between. CDR3 length equals 14 residues.

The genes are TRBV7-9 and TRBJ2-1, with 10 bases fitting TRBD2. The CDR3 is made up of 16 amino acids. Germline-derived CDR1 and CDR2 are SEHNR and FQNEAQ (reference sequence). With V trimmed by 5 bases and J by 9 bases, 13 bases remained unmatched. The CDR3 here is CASSPLAGALLGEQFF. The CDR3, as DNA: TGTGCCAGCAGCCCGCTAGCGGGAGCTCTCTTGGGTGAGCAGTTCTTC.

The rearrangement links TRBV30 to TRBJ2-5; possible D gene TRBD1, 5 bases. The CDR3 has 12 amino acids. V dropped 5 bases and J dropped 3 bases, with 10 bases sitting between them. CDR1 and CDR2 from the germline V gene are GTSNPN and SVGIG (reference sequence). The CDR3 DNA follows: TGTGCCTGGGGTCGACAGAAAGAGACCCAGTACTTC. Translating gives CAWGRQKETQYF.

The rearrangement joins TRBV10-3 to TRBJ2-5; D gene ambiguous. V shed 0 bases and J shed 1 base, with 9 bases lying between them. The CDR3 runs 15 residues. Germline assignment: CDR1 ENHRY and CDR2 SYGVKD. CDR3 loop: CAISESMRSQETQYF. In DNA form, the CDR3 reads TGTGCCATCAGTGAGTCGATGAGAAGCCAAGAGACCCAGTACTTC.

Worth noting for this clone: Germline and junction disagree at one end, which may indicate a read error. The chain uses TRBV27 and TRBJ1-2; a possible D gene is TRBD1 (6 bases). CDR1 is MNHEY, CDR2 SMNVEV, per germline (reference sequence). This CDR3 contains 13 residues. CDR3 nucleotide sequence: TGTGCCAGCAGTTTCTGGCAGGGGTTGAGAAAGGTCTTC. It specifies CASSFWQGLRKVF.

CDR3 coding DNA: TGTGCCACTGAGGGAGAAAAACTGTTTTTT. It codes for CATEGEKLFF. The chain employs TRBV2 and TRBJ1-4; D remains unclear. Germline CDR1 reads SNHLY; CDR2 reads FYNNEI. This CDR3 is 10 amino acids long. Between the trimmed V and J ends, which lost 10 bases and 8 bases, there was a span of 8 bases.

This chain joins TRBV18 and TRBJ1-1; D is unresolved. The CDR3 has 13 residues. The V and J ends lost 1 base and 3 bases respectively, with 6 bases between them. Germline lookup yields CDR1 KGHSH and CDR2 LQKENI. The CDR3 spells CASSPQPDTEAFF. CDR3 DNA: TGTGCCAGCTCACCACAACCGGACACTGAAGCTTTCTTT.

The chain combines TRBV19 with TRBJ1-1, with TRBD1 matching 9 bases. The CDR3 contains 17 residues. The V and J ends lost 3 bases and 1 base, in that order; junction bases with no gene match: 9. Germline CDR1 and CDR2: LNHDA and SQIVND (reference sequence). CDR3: CASSIKDRGLPNTEAFF. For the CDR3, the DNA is TGTGCCAGTAGTATTAAGGACAGGGGATTGCCGAACACTGAAGCTTTCTTT.